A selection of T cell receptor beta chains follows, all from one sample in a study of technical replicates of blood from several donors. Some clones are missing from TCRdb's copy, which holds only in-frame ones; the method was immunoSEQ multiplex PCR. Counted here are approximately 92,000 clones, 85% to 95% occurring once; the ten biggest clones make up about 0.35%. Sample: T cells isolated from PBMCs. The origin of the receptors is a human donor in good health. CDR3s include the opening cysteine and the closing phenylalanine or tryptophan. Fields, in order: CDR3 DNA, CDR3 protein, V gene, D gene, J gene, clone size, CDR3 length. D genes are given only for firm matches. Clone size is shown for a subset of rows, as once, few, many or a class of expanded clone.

TGCGCCAGCAGCCAAGATTTTGTGAGGACAGTACTCAACAATGAGCAGTTCTTC | CASSQDFVRTVLNNEQFF | TRBV4-1 | NA | TRBJ2-1 | NA | 18
TGTGCCAGCAGCTTTGGCGGGACCGCCTGGAATGAGCAGTTCTTC | CASSFGGTAWNEQFF | TRBV7-2 | NA | TRBJ2-1 | NA | 15
TGTGCCAGCAGCCAGGGGACGGGACCCTACAATGAGCAGTTCTTC | CASSQGTGPYNEQFF | TRBV6-5 | NA | TRBJ2-1 | NA | 15
TGTGCCAGCAGCTTGGGTTTTGCTAGCGAGGCAGATACGCAGTATTTT | CASSLGFASEADTQYF | TRBV5-6 | NA | TRBJ2-3 | NA | 16
TGCGCCAGCAGCGGGGGGACTAGCAGCTCCTACGAGCAGTACTTC | CASSGGTSSSYEQYF | TRBV5-1 | TRBD2 | TRBJ2-7 | NA | 15
TGTGCCATCAGTGAGGCGGCGCATGGGCAGTTCTTC | CAISEAAHGQFF | TRBV10-3 | NA | TRBJ2-1 | NA | 12
TGTGCCAGCAGTTATAATAGCGGGAGAAGCCCCGGGGAGCTGTTTTTT | CASSYNSGRSPGELFF | TRBV6-5 | TRBD2 | TRBJ2-2 | NA | 16
TGTGCCAGCAGTCCGGGACAGGGATCCTACAATGAGCAGTTCTTC | CASSPGQGSYNEQFF | TRBV6-5 | TRBD1 | TRBJ2-1 | NA | 15
TGCGCCAGCAGCCCCGTCTACCAGGGCGATCAGCCCCAGCATTTT | CASSPVYQGDQPQHF | TRBV4-1 | NA | TRBJ1-5 | NA | 15
TGTGCCAGCAGCTCCGGACCAGGGACAGGGCGGGGTGGCTACACCTTC | CASSSGPGTGRGGYTF | TRBV11-3 | TRBD1 | TRBJ1-2 | NA | 16
TGTGCCAGCAGTCCCCCTCTTTATAGCAATCAGCCCCAGCATTTT | CASSPPLYSNQPQHF | TRBV27 | NA | TRBJ1-5 | NA | 15
TGTGCCTGGAGGGGGGGTAGCGGGAGGTACGGGGAGACCCAGTACTTC | CAWRGGSGRYGETQYF | TRBV30 | TRBD2 | TRBJ2-5 | once | 16
TGTGCCAGCAGCCCAAGGACTAGCGGGAGACAGTTCTTC | CASSPRTSGRQFF | TRBV7-3 | TRBD2 | TRBJ2-1 | NA | 13
TGCGCCAGCAGCTCGCAACCGGGACAACCCTACGAGCAGTACTTC | CASSSQPGQPYEQYF | TRBV5-1 | NA | TRBJ2-7 | NA | 15
TGTGCCAGCACCCAGGGGGCTGGCAATCAGCCCCAGCATTTT | CASTQGAGNQPQHF | TRBV6-6 | TRBD1 | TRBJ1-5 | NA | 14
TGTGCCAGCAGTTTAGAGCGGGGGGGTAGGAGCGAGCAGTACTTC | CASSLERGGRSEQYF | TRBV27 | TRBD2 | TRBJ2-7 | NA | 15
TGTGCCAGCAGCTCCAGCGGGAGGGCCCCCGGGGAGCTGTTTTTT | CASSSSGRAPGELFF | TRBV7-3 | TRBD2 | TRBJ2-2 | NA | 15
TGTGCCAGCAGCCCCTTAGAGCGGGAGATCGGCAATGAGCAGTTCTTC | CASSPLEREIGNEQFF | TRBV7-3 | TRBD2 | TRBJ2-1 | NA | 16
TGTGCCAGCAGCCACAAGGGACAGGGGGGCTACGAGCAGTACTTC | CASSHKGQGGYEQYF | TRBV4-2 | TRBD1 | TRBJ2-7 | NA | 15
TGTGCCAGCAGCTCCGCTATACAGGGGATGAGCACAGATACGCAGTATTTT | CASSSAIQGMSTDTQYF | TRBV7-9 | TRBD1 | TRBJ2-3 | NA | 17
TGTGCCAGCAGCGTAGGCGTTAGCGGGAGTTTTGGAGAGACCCAGTACTTC | CASSVGVSGSFGETQYF | TRBV9 | TRBD2 | TRBJ2-5 | NA | 17
TGTGCCAGCAGTCCTATCGGGACAGAGCCCTATGGCTACACCTTC | CASSPIGTEPYGYTF | TRBV6-5 | TRBD1 | TRBJ1-2 | few | 15
TGTGCCAGCACCCCCCCGGGACAGGGGTTCTATGGCTACACCTTC | CASTPPGQGFYGYTF | TRBV28 | TRBD1 | TRBJ1-2 | NA | 15
TGTGCCAGCAAAATGTCAGGCTCCTACGAGCAGTACTTC | CASKMSGSYEQYF | TRBV6-1 | NA | TRBJ2-7 | NA | 13
TGTGCCAGTAGTTCGGGACAGGGTGAAAAACTGTTTTTT | CASSSGQGEKLFF | TRBV19 | TRBD1 | TRBJ1-4 | NA | 13
TGTGCCAGCAACTTTCAGTTTACCTCCTACAATGAGCAGTTCTTC | CASNFQFTSYNEQFF | TRBV5-6 | NA | TRBJ2-1 | NA | 15
TGTGCCATCTCAGATCCAGGGTTGGGGGAGACCCAGTACTTC | CAISDPGLGETQYF | TRBV10-3 | NA | TRBJ2-5 | NA | 14
TGTGCCAGCTCATTCTCCGGGACTAGACGAGAGACCCAGTACTTC | CASSFSGTRRETQYF | TRBV18 | TRBD2 | TRBJ2-5 | NA | 15
TGTGCCACCAGCGGCCCGGACAGGGGGCATGAAAAACTGTTTTTT | CATSGPDRGHEKLFF | TRBV15 | TRBD1 | TRBJ1-4 | NA | 15
TGTGCCAGCAGTTTATATAACTCTGGGGCCAACGTCCTGACTTTC | CASSLYNSGANVLTF | TRBV28 | NA | TRBJ2-6 | NA | 15
TGTGCCAGCAGCGACTCCGGGACAGGGGGCGCTGAGGCCGGGGAGCTGTTTTTT | CASSDSGTGGAEAGELFF | TRBV9 | TRBD1 | TRBJ2-2 | NA | 18
TGTGCCAGCAGCGTAGGGGCAGGGGGCTTGAACACTGAAGCTTTCTTT | CASSVGAGGLNTEAFF | TRBV9 | TRBD1 | TRBJ1-1 | NA | 16
TGTGCCAGCACCCCCACCCCGGGAAACACAGATACGCAGTATTTT | CASTPTPGNTDTQYF | TRBV5-4 | NA | TRBJ2-3 | NA | 15
TGTGCCACTCGACTTCTAAGCAATCAGCCCCAGCATTTT | CATRLLSNQPQHF | TRBV15 | NA | TRBJ1-5 | NA | 13
TGTGCCAGCAGCGAGCGACAGGCAGCTAGCGGGAGAGACAACGAGCAGTACTTC | CASSERQAASGRDNEQYF | TRBV7-4 | TRBD2 | TRBJ2-7 | NA | 18
TGTGCCAGCAGCCCAGGACAGGGCTGGGAGCAGTTCTTC | CASSPGQGWEQFF | TRBV6-5 | TRBD1 | TRBJ2-1 | NA | 13
TGCGCCAGCAGCCAAGTTGAGGGAATTGGAAACACCATATATTTT | CASSQVEGIGNTIYF | TRBV4-1 | NA | TRBJ1-3 | NA | 15
TGTGCCAGCAGCCCAAAGCAGGTTTCCTCCAATGAGCAGTTCTTC | CASSPKQVSSNEQFF | TRBV7-3 | NA | TRBJ2-1 | NA | 15
TGCAGCGTTGGGACTTGGTTCTTC | CSVGTWFF | TRBV29-1 | NA | TRBJ2-1 | NA | 8
TGTGCCAGCAGGGTGGGCCAGAGCTCTGGAAACACCATATATTTT | CASRVGQSSGNTIYF | TRBV7-8 | NA | TRBJ1-3 | NA | 15
TGTGCCAGCAGTTACTCATGGACAGGCAAAGAGGAAAAACTGTTTTTT | CASSYSWTGKEEKLFF | TRBV6-5 | TRBD1 | TRBJ1-4 | NA | 16
TGTGCCAGCAGCCGCGGACAGGGGGCTCGGAACACTGAAGCTTTCTTT | CASSRGQGARNTEAFF | TRBV9 | TRBD1 | TRBJ1-1 | once | 16
TGTGCCAGCAGCCCGGGGGGAAGCCGCGAGCAGTACTTC | CASSPGGSREQYF | TRBV19 | TRBD2 | TRBJ2-7 | NA | 13
TGTGCCAGCAGCCGTGAGGGCCGGGACAGGGTTTGGTATGGCTACACCTTC | CASSREGRDRVWYGYTF | TRBV7-9 | TRBD1 | TRBJ1-2 | NA | 17
TGTGCCAGCAGTTGGGGACAGAAGAATGGCTACACCTTC | CASSWGQKNGYTF | TRBV6-6 | TRBD1 | TRBJ1-2 | NA | 13
TGTGCCAGCAGTTACGGGGACAAATTAAGGTTCTTT | CASSYGDKLRFF | TRBV6-6 | NA | TRBJ1-1 | NA | 12
TGTGCCAGCTCACCTACGACAGGGCAAGAGACCCAGTACTTC | CASSPTTGQETQYF | TRBV18 | TRBD1 | TRBJ2-5 | NA | 14
TGTGCCAGCAGCAAGAGCCGGGACTATGAAGGGATCGAGCAGTACTTC | CASSKSRDYEGIEQYF | TRBV7-2 | TRBD2 | TRBJ2-7 | NA | 16
TGTGCCAGTAGTACGGGACTAGCGGGCACCAATGAGCAGTTCTTC | CASSTGLAGTNEQFF | TRBV19 | TRBD2 | TRBJ2-1 | NA | 15
TGTGCCAGCAGTCCATCGGGACAGATTAATCAGCCCCAGCATTTT | CASSPSGQINQPQHF | TRBV7-2 | TRBD1 | TRBJ1-5 | NA | 15
TGTGCCAGCAGCGATGACCGACTCGAAGCTTTCTTT | CASSDDRLEAFF | TRBV5-4 | NA | TRBJ1-1 | few | 12
TGCGCCAGCAGCCAAGATTTGATAGGGGCGGTCGGTCAGCCCCAGCATTTT | CASSQDLIGAVGQPQHF | TRBV4-3 | NA | TRBJ1-5 | NA | 17
TGTGCCAGTAGTATAGTCAGGGCCGGCAATCAGCCCCAGCATTTT | CASSIVRAGNQPQHF | TRBV19 | NA | TRBJ1-5 | NA | 15